The 10 T cell receptor beta chains given below trace back to one sample, sequenced in a study of T-cell reconstitution after alpha-beta-depleted transplantation in children (TCRdb year 2016). The library came from PCR. The sequencing machine was an Illumina HiSeq 2500. TCR library preparation used molecular barcoding, with unique molecular identifiers applied to normalize quantification of the TCRbeta repertoire. TCRdb itself trimmed the public reads at Q25 with fastp, ran MiXCR and retained productive beta chains. Identical CDR3 protein sequences are pooled into one entry, listed with their most common genes and DNA. The sample table lists about 110,000 distinct CDR3 sequences, about 9.3% of them with a count of one. The ten largest clones add up to 8% of the sample. The starting material was PBMCs from the stem cell graft donor, obtained from the stem cell graft. These receptors were collected from a human donor who donated a stem cell graft to a child with acute lymphoblastic leukemia.

This clonotype was recorded many times. The CDR3 region is CASSPLTAGGLKETQYF. For the CDR3, the DNA is TGTGCCAGCAGCCCGTTGACAGCGGGAGGGCTTAAAGAGACCCAGTACTTC. The rearrangement joins TRBV7-9 to TRBJ2-5, with 10 bases identical to TRBD2. CDR3 length equals 17 residues. The V gene end was trimmed by 5 bases and the J gene end by 3 bases; junction bases not matched to a gene: 12. Per the germline V gene, CDR1 is SEHNR and CDR2 is FQNEAQ (reference sequence). Based on the CDR3 plus reference TRBV7-9 and TRBJ2-5, the full variable domain is DTGVSQNPRHKITKRGQNVTFRCDPISEHNRLYWYRQTLGQGPEFLTYFQNEAQLEKSRLLSDRFSAERPKGSFSTLEIQRTEQGDSAMYLCASSPLTAGGLKETQYFGPGTRLLVL.

This clonotype has a count of ten or more. V gene TRBV29-1 combines with J gene TRBJ2-1; 7 positions match TRBD2. The CDR3 is made up of 14 amino acids. Losses at the gene ends were 5 bases for V and 0 bases for J; bases not matched to a gene: 4. Germline V gives CDR1 SQVTM, CDR2 ANQGSEA. The CDR3 is CSVQGGSSYNEQFF. The DNA of the CDR3 is TGCAGCGTTCAAGGCGGGAGCTCCTACAATGAGCAGTTCTTC.

This clonotype was found a few times. This rearrangement joins TRBV7-2 to TRBJ1-5; D might be TRBD1 (6 bases). Germline lookup yields CDR1 SGHTA and CDR2 FQGNSA. Trimming left V 0 bases short and J 2 bases short, with 11 bases between. CDR3 length: 16 residues. In DNA, the CDR3 is TGTGCCAGCAGCTTAGCGCCCAGGGGTGGCAATCAGCCCCAGCATTTT. Translating gives CASSLAPRGGNQPQHF.

This clonotype was detected ten times or more. The chain employs TRBV5-6 and TRBJ1-5, with a possible D match to TRBD1 (6 bases). The germline V and J ends were trimmed by 0 bases and 9 bases, with 13 bases remaining between them. Germline loops: CDR1 SGHDT, CDR2 YYEEEE. The CDR3 is 14 amino acids. This CDR3 reads CASSLAGVQLPQHF. CDR3 DNA sequence: TGTGCCAGCAGCTTGGCAGGGGTGCAGCTGCCCCAGCATTTT.

Only a few counts were recorded for this clonotype. The chain combines TRBV7-9 with TRBJ2-1, with 10 bases that match TRBD1. J was trimmed by 7 bases and V by 3 bases; bases with no gene match: 3. CDR3 size: 14 residues. CDR1 is SEHNR, CDR2 FQNEAQ, per germline (reference sequence). Here the CDR3 DNA reads TGTGCCAGCAGCTTTTGGGACAGGGGTAATGAGCAGTTCTTC. The encoded protein is CASSFWDRGNEQFF.

Only a few counts were recorded for this clonotype. V gene TRBV29-1 combines with J gene TRBJ2-7; 10 bases are a match to TRBD1. Germline assignment: CDR1 SQVTM and CDR2 ANQGSEA. This CDR3 comprises 12 residues. With V trimmed by 4 bases and J by 3 bases, 0 bases remained unmatched. The CDR3 reads CSVGTGGYEQYF. CDR3 nucleotide sequence: TGCAGCGTTGGGACAGGGGGCTACGAGCAGTACTTC.

This clonotype was counted at least ten times. This chain links TRBV7-9 with TRBJ2-3, with unresolved D. The ends were cut back, 5 bases at V and 0 bases at J, with 9 bases in the middle. CDR3 size: 14 residues. CDR1 is SEHNR, CDR2 FQNEAQ, per germline (reference sequence). This chain's CDR3 is CASSPKISTDTQYF. DNA for the CDR3: TGTGCCAGCAGCCCAAAGATTAGCACAGATACGCAGTATTTT.

This clonotype was observed many times. V and J are TRBV9 and TRBJ1-6; tentatively, D is TRBD1 (5 bases). The V end was cut by 4 bases, the J end by 10 bases, with 15 bases between. The CDR3 runs to 14 residues. The V gene's germline CDR1 is SGDLS and CDR2 YYNGEE. CDR3 amino acids: CASSRGGGNSPLHF. The CDR3 DNA sequence: TGTGCCAGCAGCCGAGGCGGGGGTAACTCACCCCTCCACTTT.

This clonotype has a count of ten or more. This chain uses TRBV12-3 or TRBV12-4 with TRBJ1-6; D remains unclear. The CDR3 has 12 amino acids. V was cut by 4 bases and J by 10 bases, with 8 bases left in between. The CDR3 nucleotides are TGTGCCAGCAGTTCCCCGACATCACCCCTCCACTTT. This codes for CASSSPTSPLHF.

In this sample, this clonotype turned up many times. This CDR3 is CASSVPNTGGENGYTF. As DNA, the CDR3 is TGTGCCAGCAGCGTCCCTAATACAGGGGGAGAGAACGGCTACACCTTC. The chain is built from TRBV9 and TRBJ1-2, with 8 bases fitting TRBD1. The CDR3 has 16 amino acids. Per the germline V gene, CDR1 is SGDLS and CDR2 is YYNGEE. After removal of 2 bases from V and 8 bases from J, the junction contained 14 bases not matched to a gene.